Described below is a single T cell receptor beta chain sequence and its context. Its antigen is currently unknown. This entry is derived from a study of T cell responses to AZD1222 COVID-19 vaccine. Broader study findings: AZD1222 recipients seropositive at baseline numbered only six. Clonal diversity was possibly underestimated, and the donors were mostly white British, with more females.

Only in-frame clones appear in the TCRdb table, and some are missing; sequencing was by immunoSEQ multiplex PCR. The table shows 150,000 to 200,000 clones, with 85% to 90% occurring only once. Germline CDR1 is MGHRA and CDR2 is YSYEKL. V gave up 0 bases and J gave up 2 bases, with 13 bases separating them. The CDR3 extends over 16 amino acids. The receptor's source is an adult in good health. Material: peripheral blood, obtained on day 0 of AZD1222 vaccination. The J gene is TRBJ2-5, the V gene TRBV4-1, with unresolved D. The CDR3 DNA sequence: TGCGCCAGCAGCCAAGAAGTCGGCCTAGAGCAAGAGACCCAGTACTTC. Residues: CASSQEVGLEQETQYF.